This T cell receptor beta chain was retrieved from a study of cytomegalovirus exposure and HLA in healthy donors. Primers: 60 Vbeta forward and 13 Jbeta reverse. Authors' data handling: Unique TCR beta chains totaled some 80 million in a later count, with approximately 11 million of them shared. Measured with immunoSEQ multiplex PCR; TCRdb has only the in-frame clones, and not every one. V, J and clone size derive from that table, while D and trimming were established from the DNA sequence. The sample holds about 140,000 clones, roughly 80% seen once. Germline lookup yields CDR1 MNHEY and CDR2 SMNVEV (reference sequence). Trimming pared 8 bases from V and 2 bases from J, leaving 13 bases between. This CDR3 contains 14 residues.

The TCR originated in a female donor in good health and CMV-seronegative. The J gene is TRBJ1-5, the V gene TRBV27; no clear D. The material sequenced was PBMCs. CDR3 bases: TGTGCCAGCGGGAGACCGACGGGCAATCAGCCCCAGCATTTT. It yields the protein CASGRPTGNQPQHF.